The present T cell receptor beta chain was sequenced within a study of cytomegalovirus exposure and HLA in healthy donors. The wider study: In a later analysis, it was reported that the approximately 110 validation repertoires had been produced on the same platform as the 670 or so repertoires belonging to the first cohort. Broader study findings: Overall, 164 TCR beta chains were annotated as cytomegalovirus-associated.

This clone is a singleton in its sample. What it binds is unknown. The junction had 4 bases not matched to a gene; V was cut back by 10 bases and J by 8 bases. Germline V gene lookup returns CDR1 LNHNV and CDR2 YYDKDF (reference sequence). There are 13 residues in the CDR3. The table came from immunoSEQ multiplex PCR; TCRdb's copy has only in-frame clones and leaves some out. This sample has some 49,000 clones, with roughly 92% found just once. This rearrangement joins TRBV15 to TRBJ2-4; TRBD2 matches at 14 bases. This clonotype was sampled from a man younger than 35 in good health and CMV-seronegative. The sample consisted of PBMCs. CDR3 coding DNA: TGTGCCAGTGGGACTAGCGGGAGAGACATTCAGTACTTC. It specifies CASGTSGRDIQYF.